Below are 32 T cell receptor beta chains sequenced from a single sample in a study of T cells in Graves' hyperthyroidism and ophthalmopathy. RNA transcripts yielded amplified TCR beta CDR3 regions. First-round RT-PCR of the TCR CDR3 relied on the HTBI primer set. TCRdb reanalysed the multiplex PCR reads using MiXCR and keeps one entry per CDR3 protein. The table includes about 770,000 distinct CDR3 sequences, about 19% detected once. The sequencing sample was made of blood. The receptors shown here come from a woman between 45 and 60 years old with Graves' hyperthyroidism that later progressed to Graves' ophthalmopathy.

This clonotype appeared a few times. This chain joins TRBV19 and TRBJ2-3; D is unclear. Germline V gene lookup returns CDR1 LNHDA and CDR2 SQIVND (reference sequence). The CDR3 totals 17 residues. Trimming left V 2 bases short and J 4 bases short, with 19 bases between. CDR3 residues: CASSIMPLRLVSDTQYF. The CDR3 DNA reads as TGTGCCAGTAGTATAATGCCGTTGCGGCTGGTCTCAGATACGCAGTATTTT.

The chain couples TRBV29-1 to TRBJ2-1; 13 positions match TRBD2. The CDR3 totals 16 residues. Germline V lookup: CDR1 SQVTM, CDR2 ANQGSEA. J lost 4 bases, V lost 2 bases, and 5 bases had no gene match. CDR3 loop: CSVEYGTSGTYNEQFF. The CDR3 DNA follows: TGCAGCGTTGAATACGGGACTAGCGGGACTTACAATGAGCAGTTCTTC.

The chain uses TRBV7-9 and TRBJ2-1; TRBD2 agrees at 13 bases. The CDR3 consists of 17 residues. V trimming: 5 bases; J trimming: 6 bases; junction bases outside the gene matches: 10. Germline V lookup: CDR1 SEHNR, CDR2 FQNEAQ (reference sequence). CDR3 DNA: TGTGCCAGCAGCGGATCGACTAGCGGGGGGCTTACCAATGAGCAGTTCTTC. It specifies CASSGSTSGGLTNEQFF.

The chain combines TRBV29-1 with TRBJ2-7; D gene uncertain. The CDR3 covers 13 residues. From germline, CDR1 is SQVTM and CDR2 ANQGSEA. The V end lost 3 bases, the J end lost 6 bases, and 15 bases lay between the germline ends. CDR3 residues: CSVDGDIFTEQYF. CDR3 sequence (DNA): TGCAGCGTTGATGGGGATATATTTACCGAGCAGTACTTC.

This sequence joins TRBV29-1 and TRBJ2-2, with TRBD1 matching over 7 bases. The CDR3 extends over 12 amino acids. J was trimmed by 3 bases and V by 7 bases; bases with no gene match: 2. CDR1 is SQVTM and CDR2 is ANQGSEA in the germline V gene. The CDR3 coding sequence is TGCAGCGGGACAGGAGACACCGGGGAGCTGTTTTTT. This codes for CSGTGDTGELFF.

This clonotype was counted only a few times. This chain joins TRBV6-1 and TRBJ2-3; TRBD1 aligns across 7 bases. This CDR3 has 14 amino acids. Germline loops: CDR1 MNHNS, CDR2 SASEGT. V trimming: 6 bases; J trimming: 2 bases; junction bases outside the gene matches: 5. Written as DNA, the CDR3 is TGTGCCAGCAGCCGGGACAGCTACACAGATACGCAGTATTTT. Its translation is CASSRDSYTDTQYF.

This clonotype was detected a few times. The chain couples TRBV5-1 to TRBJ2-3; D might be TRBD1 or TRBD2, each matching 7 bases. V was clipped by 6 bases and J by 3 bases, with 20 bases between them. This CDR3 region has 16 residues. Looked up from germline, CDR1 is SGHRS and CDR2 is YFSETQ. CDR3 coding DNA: TGCGCCAGCACCAGGGGGGGGGAAGGGGTTACAGATACGCAGTATTTT. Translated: CASTRGGEGVTDTQYF.

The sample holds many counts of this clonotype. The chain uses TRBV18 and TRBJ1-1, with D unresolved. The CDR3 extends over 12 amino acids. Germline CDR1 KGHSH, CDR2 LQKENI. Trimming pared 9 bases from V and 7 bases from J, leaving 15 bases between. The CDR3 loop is CASGQISSEAFF. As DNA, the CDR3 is TGTGCCAGTGGGCAGATTTCTAGTGAAGCTTTCTTT.

The DNA for the CDR3 is TGTGCCAGCAGTTACCCAGGAAGGGCGGGGAATGAGCAGTTCTTC. Translation: CASSYPGRAGNEQFF. The gene calls are TRBV6-2 or TRBV6-3 and TRBJ2-1; the D gene is possibly TRBD2 (6 bases). Trimming removed 2 bases at V and 7 bases at J, with 15 bases between. The CDR3 spans 15 residues. CDR1 MNHEY and CDR2 SVGEGT come from the germline V gene.

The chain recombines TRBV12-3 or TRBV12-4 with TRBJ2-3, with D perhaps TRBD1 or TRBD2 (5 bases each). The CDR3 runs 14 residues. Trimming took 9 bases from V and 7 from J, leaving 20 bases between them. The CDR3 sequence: CARLRWKGRYTQYF. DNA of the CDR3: TGTGCCAGGTTAAGGTGGAAGGGACGGTATACGCAGTATTTT.

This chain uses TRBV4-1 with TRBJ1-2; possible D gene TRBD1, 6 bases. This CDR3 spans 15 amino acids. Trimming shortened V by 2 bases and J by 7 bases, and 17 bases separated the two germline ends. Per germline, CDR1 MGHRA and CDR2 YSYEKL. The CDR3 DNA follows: TGCGCCAGCAGCCAACCCGCCAGGGGATTTGCTGGCTACACCTTC. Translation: CASSQPARGFAGYTF.

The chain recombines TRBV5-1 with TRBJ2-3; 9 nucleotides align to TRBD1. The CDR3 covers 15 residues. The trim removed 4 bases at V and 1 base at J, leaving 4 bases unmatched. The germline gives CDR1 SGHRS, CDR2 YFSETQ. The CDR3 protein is CASSGRQGGTDTQYF. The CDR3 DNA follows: TGCGCCAGCAGCGGGAGACAGGGGGGCACAGATACGCAGTATTTT.

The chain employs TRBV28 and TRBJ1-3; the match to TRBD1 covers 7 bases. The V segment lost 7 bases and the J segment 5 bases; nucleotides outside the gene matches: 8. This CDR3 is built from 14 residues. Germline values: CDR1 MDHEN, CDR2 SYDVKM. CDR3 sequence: CASNSGQSRNTIYF. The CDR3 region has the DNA TGTGCCAGCAATTCGGGACAGAGTAGAAACACCATATATTTT. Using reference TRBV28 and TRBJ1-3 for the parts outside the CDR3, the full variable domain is DVKVTQSSRYLVKRTGEKVFLECVQDMDHENMFWYRQDPGLGLRLIYFSYDVKMKEKGDIPEGYSVSREKKERFSLILESASTNQTSMYLCASNSGQSRNTIYFGEGSWLTVV.

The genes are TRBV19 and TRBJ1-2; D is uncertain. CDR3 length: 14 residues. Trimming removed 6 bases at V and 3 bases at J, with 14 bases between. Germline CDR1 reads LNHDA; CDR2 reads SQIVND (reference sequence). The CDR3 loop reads CASSPARSDYGYTF. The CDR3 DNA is TGTGCCAGTAGCCCTGCTCGGAGTGACTATGGCTACACCTTC.

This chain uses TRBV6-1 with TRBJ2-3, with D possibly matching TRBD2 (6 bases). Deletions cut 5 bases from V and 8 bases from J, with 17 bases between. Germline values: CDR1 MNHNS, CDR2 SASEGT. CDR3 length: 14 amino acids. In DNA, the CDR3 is TGTGCCAGCAGTCCCGGACTACCCGGCGGTACGCAGTATTTT. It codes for CASSPGLPGGTQYF.

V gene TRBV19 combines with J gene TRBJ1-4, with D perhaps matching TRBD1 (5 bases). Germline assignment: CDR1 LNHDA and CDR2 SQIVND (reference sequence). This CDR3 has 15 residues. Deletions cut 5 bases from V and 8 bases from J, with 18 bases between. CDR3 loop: CASSSNLGGEEKLFF. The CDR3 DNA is TGTGCCAGTAGTTCGAACCTCGGAGGGGAAGAAAAACTGTTTTTT.

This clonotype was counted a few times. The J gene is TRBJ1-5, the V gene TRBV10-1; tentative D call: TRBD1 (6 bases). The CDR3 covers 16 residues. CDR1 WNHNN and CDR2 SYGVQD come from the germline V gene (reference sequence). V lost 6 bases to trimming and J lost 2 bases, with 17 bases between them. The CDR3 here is CASSTPTGNRNQPQHF. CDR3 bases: TGCGCCAGCAGCACCCCTACAGGGAATCGCAATCAGCCCCAGCATTTT.

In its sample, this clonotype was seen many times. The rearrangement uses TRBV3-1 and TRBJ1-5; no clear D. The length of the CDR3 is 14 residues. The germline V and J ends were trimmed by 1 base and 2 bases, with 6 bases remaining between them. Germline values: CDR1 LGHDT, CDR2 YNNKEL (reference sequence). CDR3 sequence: CASSQVPGNQPQHF. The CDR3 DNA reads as TGTGCCAGCAGCCAAGTTCCGGGCAATCAGCCCCAGCATTTT.

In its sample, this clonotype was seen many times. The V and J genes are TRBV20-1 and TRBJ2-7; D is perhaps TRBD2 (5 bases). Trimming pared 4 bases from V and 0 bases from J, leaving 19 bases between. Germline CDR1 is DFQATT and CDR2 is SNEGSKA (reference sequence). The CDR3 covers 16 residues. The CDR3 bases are TGCAGTGCTATTTGGGTGTCGCGGGCTCCCTCCTACGAGCAGTACTTC. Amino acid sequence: CSAIWVSRAPSYEQYF.

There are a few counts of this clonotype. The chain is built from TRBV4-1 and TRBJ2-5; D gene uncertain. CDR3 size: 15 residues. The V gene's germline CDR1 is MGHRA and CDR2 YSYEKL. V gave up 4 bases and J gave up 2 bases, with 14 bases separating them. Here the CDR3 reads CASSPGWKEQETQYF. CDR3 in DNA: TGCGCCAGCAGCCCAGGTTGGAAAGAACAAGAGACCCAGTACTTC.

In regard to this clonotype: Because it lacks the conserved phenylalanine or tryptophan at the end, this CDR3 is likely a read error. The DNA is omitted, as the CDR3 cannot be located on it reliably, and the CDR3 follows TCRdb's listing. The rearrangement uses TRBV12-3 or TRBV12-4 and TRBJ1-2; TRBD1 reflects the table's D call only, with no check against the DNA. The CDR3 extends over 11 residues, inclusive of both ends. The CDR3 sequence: CASSSPGPGAL.

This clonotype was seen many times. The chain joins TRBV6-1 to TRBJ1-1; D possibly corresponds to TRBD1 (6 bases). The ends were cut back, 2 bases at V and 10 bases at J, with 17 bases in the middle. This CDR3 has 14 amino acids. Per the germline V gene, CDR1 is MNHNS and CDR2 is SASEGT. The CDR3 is CASSEPLGGRGAFF. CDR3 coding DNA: TGTGCCAGCAGTGAACCGCTCGGGGGGCGCGGAGCTTTCTTT.

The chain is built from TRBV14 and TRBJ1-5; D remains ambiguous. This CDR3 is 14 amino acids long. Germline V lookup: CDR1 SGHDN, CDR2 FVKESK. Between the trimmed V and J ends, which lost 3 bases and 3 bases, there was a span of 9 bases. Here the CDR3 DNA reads TGTGCCAGCAGCCAGTACTCTAACAATCAGCCCCAGCATTTT. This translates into CASSQYSNNQPQHF.

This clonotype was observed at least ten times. Here the CDR3 DNA reads TGTGCCAGCAGCCTCGGGCCTTACAATGAGCAGTTCTTC. Its protein product is CASSLGPYNEQFF. The chain joins TRBV3-1 to TRBJ2-1; no firm D call. The CDR3 runs 13 residues. Per the germline V gene, CDR1 is LGHDT and CDR2 is YNNKEL (reference sequence). V shed 4 bases and J shed 4 bases, with 8 bases lying between them.

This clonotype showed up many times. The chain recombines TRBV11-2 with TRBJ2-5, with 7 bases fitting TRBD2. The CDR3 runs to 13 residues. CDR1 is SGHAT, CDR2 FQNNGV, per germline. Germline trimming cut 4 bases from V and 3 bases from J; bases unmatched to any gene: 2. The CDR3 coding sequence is TGTGCCAGCAGCTCGGGACTAAAAGAGACCCAGTACTTC. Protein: CASSSGLKETQYF. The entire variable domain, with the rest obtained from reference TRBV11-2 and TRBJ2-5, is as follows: EAGVAQSPRYKIIEKRQSVAFWCNPISGHATLYWYQQILGQGPKLLIQFQNNGVVDDSQLPKDRFSAERLKGVDSTLKIQPAKLEDSAVYLCASSSGLKETQYFGPGTRLLVL.

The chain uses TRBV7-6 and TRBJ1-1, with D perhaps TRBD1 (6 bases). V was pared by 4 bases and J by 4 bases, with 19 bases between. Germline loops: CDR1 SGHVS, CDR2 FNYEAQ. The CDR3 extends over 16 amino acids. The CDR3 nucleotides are TGTGCCAGCAGCTCCACGACGGACAGAATGAGCACTGAAGCTTTCTTT. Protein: CASSSTTDRMSTEAFF.

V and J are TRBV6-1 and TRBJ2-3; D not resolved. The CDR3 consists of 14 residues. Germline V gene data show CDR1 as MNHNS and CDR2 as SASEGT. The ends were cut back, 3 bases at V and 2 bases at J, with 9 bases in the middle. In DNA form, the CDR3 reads TGTGCCAGCAGTGAGGTACCCGACACAGATACGCAGTATTTT. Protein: CASSEVPDTDTQYF.

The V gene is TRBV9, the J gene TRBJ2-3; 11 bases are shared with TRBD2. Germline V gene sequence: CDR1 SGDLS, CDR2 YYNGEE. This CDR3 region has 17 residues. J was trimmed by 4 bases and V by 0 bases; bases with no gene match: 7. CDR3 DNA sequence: TGTGCCAGCAGCGTAGGGCATAGCGGGGGGGGCGCAGATACGCAGTATTTT. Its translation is CASSVGHSGGGADTQYF.

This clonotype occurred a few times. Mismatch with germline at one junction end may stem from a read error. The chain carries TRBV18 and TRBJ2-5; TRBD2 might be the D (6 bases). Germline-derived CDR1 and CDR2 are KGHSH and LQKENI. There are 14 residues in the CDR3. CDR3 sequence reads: CASSQIGGTETRYF. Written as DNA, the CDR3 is TGTGCCAGCTCCCAGATCGGGGGAACAGAGACCCGGTACTTC.

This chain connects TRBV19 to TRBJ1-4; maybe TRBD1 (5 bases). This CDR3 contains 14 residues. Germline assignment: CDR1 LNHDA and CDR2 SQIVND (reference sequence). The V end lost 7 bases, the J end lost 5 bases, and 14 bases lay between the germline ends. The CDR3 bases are TGTGCCAGTACCCAACTGGGGGGAAATGAAAAACTGTTTTTT. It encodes CASTQLGGNEKLFF.

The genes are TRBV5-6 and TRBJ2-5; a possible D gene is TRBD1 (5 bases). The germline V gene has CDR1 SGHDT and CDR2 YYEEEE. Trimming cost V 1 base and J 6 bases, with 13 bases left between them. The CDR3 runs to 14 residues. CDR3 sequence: CASSLQGQAQTQYF. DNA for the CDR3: TGTGCCAGCAGCTTGCAGGGCCAGGCCCAGACCCAGTACTTC.

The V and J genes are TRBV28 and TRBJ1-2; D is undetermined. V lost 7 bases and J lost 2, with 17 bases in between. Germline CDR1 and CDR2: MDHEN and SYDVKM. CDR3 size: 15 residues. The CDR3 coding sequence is TGTGCCAGCACCCAAAACCGGGGTGGAAACTATGGCTACACCTTC. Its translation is CASTQNRGGNYGYTF.